This T cell receptor beta chain comes out of a study of cytomegalovirus exposure and HLA in healthy donors. Use of 60 Vbeta and 13 Jbeta primers characterized the PCR. Method: immunoSEQ multiplex PCR; TCRdb's copy keeps in-frame clones and lacks some. The repertoire consists of some 150,000 clones, with roughly 72% occurring once and the leading ten covering approximately 2%. The specimen was PBMCs. This TCR derives from a man in his forties or fifties in good health and CMV-seronegative.

The CDR3 protein is CASTEGRGRFNYGYTF. In DNA, the CDR3 is TGTGCCAGCACCGAGGGCAGGGGGCGCTTTAACTATGGCTACACCTTC. The chain couples TRBV11-2 to TRBJ1-2; 8 bases line up with TRBD1. Germline values: CDR1 SGHAT, CDR2 FQNNGV. The J segment lost 1 base and the V segment lost 7 bases, leaving 11 bases of the junction unmatched. The CDR3 has 16 residues. The full variable domain, rest sourced from reference TRBV11-2 and TRBJ1-2, is EAGVAQSPRYKIIEKRQSVAFWCNPISGHATLYWYQQILGQGPKLLIQFQNNGVVDDSQLPKDRFSAERLKGVDSTLKIQPAKLEDSAVYLCASTEGRGRFNYGYTFGSGTRLTVV.